A single sample is the source of the 31 T cell receptor beta chains below, sequenced in a study of cytomegalovirus exposure and HLA in healthy donors. PCR was performed using 60 Vbeta and 13 Jbeta primers. Repertoires were generated with immunoSEQ multiplex PCR, while TCRdb's copy carries only in-frame clones and drops some. The sample consists of some 190,000 clones, about 82% of them appearing once. Input material: PBMCs. These receptors originate from a man between 18 and 35 years old in good health and CMV-seronegative.

In DNA, the CDR3 is TGTGCCAGCAGCCAAGAAGGTCGGGGCGAGCAGTACTTC. Its protein is CASSQEGRGEQYF. V and J are TRBV4-2 and TRBJ2-7; perhaps TRBD2 as D (5 bases). Germline V gene data show CDR1 as LGHNA and CDR2 as YNFKEQ. The CDR3 contains 13 residues. Trimming shortened V by 0 bases and J by 6 bases, and 9 bases separated the two germline ends.

This clone was detected only a few times. J is TRBJ2-7 and V is TRBV6-5, with 10 nucleotides matching TRBD1. Germline assignment: CDR1 MNHEY and CDR2 SVGAGI. The CDR3 totals 15 residues. J lost 7 bases, V lost 6 bases, and 12 bases had no gene match. CDR3 nucleotide sequence: TGTGCCAGCAGGCCTCCGGGACAGGGGATGTGGGAGCAGTACTTC. This translates into CASRPPGQGMWEQYF.

This chain links TRBV2 with TRBJ1-4; 9 nucleotides match TRBD1. CDR3 length: 15 amino acids. The V and J ends lost 6 bases and 0 bases, in that order; junction bases with no gene match: 2. CDR1 is SNHLY and CDR2 is FYNNEI in the germline V gene. CDR3 nucleotide sequence: TGTGCCAGCAGGGGACAGGGCGCAACTAATGAAAAACTGTTTTTT. Protein product: CASRGQGATNEKLFF.

This chain joins TRBV6-5 and TRBJ1-2; D unclear. Germline V gene sequence: CDR1 MNHEY, CDR2 SVGAGI. Trimming removed 0 bases from V and 2 bases from J, with 7 bases in between. CDR3 length: 14 residues. The CDR3 coding sequence is TGTGCCAGCAGTTACTCGGGCAGGAACTATGGCTACACCTTC. This translates into CASSYSGRNYGYTF.

The V call is TRBV7-9, the J call TRBJ2-2, with D uncertain. The germline V gene encodes CDR1 SEHNR and CDR2 FQNEAQ (reference sequence). This CDR3 is 14 amino acids long. The ends were cut back, 1 base at V and 4 bases at J, with 7 bases in the middle. Here the CDR3 reads CASSLDRTTGELFF. The CDR3 region has the DNA TGTGCCAGCAGCTTAGACAGAACCACCGGGGAGCTGTTTTTT.

The CDR3 reads CASRTGPQPQHF. The DNA for the CDR3 is TGCGCCAGCAGAACAGGGCCTCAGCCCCAGCATTTT. The J gene is TRBJ1-5, the V gene TRBV10-1, with D possibly matching TRBD1 (6 bases). The germline V gene has CDR1 WNHNN and CDR2 SYGVQD (reference sequence). V was clipped by 6 bases and J by 6 bases, with 9 bases between them. The CDR3 covers 12 residues.

Details on this clone: Other DNA variants within this sample encode the same CDR3. For the CDR3, the DNA is TGTGCCAGTAGTATTAGCGGTCAAGAGACCCAGTACTTC. It yields the protein CASSISGQETQYF. V and J are TRBV19 and TRBJ2-5, with D maybe TRBD2 (6 bases). CDR1 and CDR2 (germline): LNHDA, SQIVND (reference sequence). The CDR3 runs to 13 residues. Trimming removed 3 bases at V and 2 bases at J, with 7 bases between.

The V and J genes are TRBV27 and TRBJ1-1; D remains unclear. Germline assignment: CDR1 MNHEY and CDR2 SMNVEV (reference sequence). The ends were cut back, 6 bases at V and 0 bases at J, with 14 bases in the middle. The length of the CDR3 is 15 residues. The CDR3 DNA reads TGTGCCAGCAGCCCGGCCCAGGTCATGAACACTGAAGCTTTCTTT. Translated, it gives CASSPAQVMNTEAFF.

The V call is TRBV4-2, the J call TRBJ2-1; 7 bases are a match to TRBD2. V trimming: 5 bases; J trimming: 9 bases; junction bases outside the gene matches: 16. The CDR3 spans 16 residues. Germline lookup yields CDR1 LGHNA and CDR2 YNFKEQ. The chain's CDR3 is CASSSTLAVAQVEQFF. The CDR3 bases are TGTGCCAGCAGCTCTACTCTAGCGGTGGCTCAAGTTGAGCAGTTCTTC.

The V and J genes are TRBV28 and TRBJ1-1; D is possibly TRBD1 (5 bases). Germline V CDR1 and CDR2: MDHEN, SYDVKM. V lost 5 bases to trimming and J lost 1 base, with 11 bases between them. CDR3 size: 14 residues. The CDR3 reads CASSPRGGNTEAFF. In DNA, the CDR3 is TGTGCCAGCAGTCCCCGGGGGGGGAACACTGAAGCTTTCTTT.

The genes are TRBV6-1 and TRBJ2-1, with TRBD2 matching 11 bases. Looked up from germline, CDR1 is MNHNS and CDR2 is SASEGT. After removal of 5 bases from V and 10 bases from J, the junction contained 4 bases not matched to a gene. This CDR3 has 13 residues. CDR3 bases: TGTGCCAGCAGTTATAGCGGGGGGGCCGAGCAGTTCTTC. Amino acid sequence: CASSYSGGAEQFF.

The chain carries TRBV9 and TRBJ2-1; 7 nucleotides align to TRBD2. The CDR3 is made up of 12 amino acids. J was trimmed by 9 bases and V by 2 bases; bases with no gene match: 2. The germline V gene has CDR1 SGDLS and CDR2 YYNGEE. CDR3 sequence reads: CASSVWEGEQFF. The CDR3 coding sequence is TGTGCCAGCAGCGTTTGGGAGGGTGAGCAGTTCTTC. Using reference TRBV9 and TRBJ2-1 for the parts outside the CDR3, the full variable domain is DSGVTQTPKHLITATGQRVTLRCSPRSGDLSVYWYQQSLDQGLQFLIQYYNGEERAKGNILERFSAQQFPDLHSELNLSSLELGDSALYFCASSVWEGEQFFGPGTRLTVL.

This rearrangement joins TRBV5-1 to TRBJ2-2; 11 positions agree with TRBD2. The CDR3 sequence is 15 residues long. Trimming at V came to 4 bases and at J to 4 bases, leaving 3 bases not matched to a gene. Per germline, CDR1 SGHRS and CDR2 YFSETQ. In DNA form, the CDR3 reads TGCGCCAGCAGCCTAGCGGGGGGAACCACCGGGGAGCTGTTTTTT. Translating gives CASSLAGGTTGELFF.

The sample holds a few counts of this clone. The chain couples TRBV5-4 to TRBJ1-2, with a tentative D call TRBD1 (6 bases). The CDR3 covers 15 residues. CDR1 and CDR2 (germline): SGHNT, YYREEE (reference sequence). The ends were cut back, 5 bases at V and 6 bases at J, with 20 bases in the middle. The CDR3 bases are TGTGCCAGCAGTCGCACAGGGTTTTCCTCGGATGGCTACACCTTC. Translated: CASSRTGFSSDGYTF.

The V call is TRBV4-1, the J call TRBJ2-1; TRBD1 might be the D (6 bases). This CDR3 has 15 amino acids. Germline-derived CDR1 and CDR2 are MGHRA and YSYEKL. Trimming took 0 bases from V and 6 from J, leaving 12 bases between them. CDR3 nucleotide sequence: TGCGCCAGCAGCCAAGAGGGCAGGGGAATCAATGAGCAGTTCTTC. This translates into CASSQEGRGINEQFF.

This clone occurred a few times. J is TRBJ2-7 and V is TRBV19; the D gene is possibly TRBD1 (6 bases). Trimming took 1 base from V and 0 from J, leaving 7 bases between them. The CDR3 has 14 amino acids. Germline-derived CDR1 and CDR2 are LNHDA and SQIVND (reference sequence). The CDR3 reads CASSIVGGSYEQYF. CDR3 coding DNA: TGTGCCAGTAGTATAGTAGGGGGCTCCTACGAGCAGTACTTC. Full variable domain (outside the CDR3, taken from reference TRBV19 and TRBJ2-7): DGGITQSPKYLFRKEGQNVTLSCEQNLNHDAMYWYRQDPGQGLRLIYYSQIVNDFQKGDIAEGYSVSREKKESFPLTVTSAQKNPTAFYLCASSIVGGSYEQYFGPGTRLTVT.

The J gene is TRBJ1-1, the V gene TRBV6-5; 9 bases are shared with TRBD1. The junction had 3 bases not matched to a gene; V was cut back by 0 bases and J by 4 bases. Germline CDR1 and CDR2: MNHEY and SVGAGI. The CDR3 has 15 residues. The CDR3 nucleotides are TGTGCCAGCAGTTACTCCCGGACAGGGGCCACTGAAGCTTTCTTT. Amino acid sequence: CASSYSRTGATEAFF.

The chain carries TRBV7-9 and TRBJ1-1, with a weak D call TRBD1 (5 bases). The CDR3 is 15 amino acids. Per germline, CDR1 SEHNR and CDR2 FQNEAQ (reference sequence). The ends were cut back, 5 bases at V and 4 bases at J, with 17 bases in the middle. CDR3 region: CASSIPPTVGTEAFF. The CDR3 DNA sequence: TGTGCCAGCAGCATACCCCCGACAGTAGGCACTGAAGCTTTCTTT.

The rearrangement joins TRBV14 to TRBJ2-2, with D possibly TRBD1 on 6 matching bases. CDR3 length equals 15 residues. V was pared by 9 bases and J by 0 bases, with 14 bases between. Looked up from germline, CDR1 is SGHDN and CDR2 is FVKESK. The CDR3 region is CARLQGIANTGELFF. The CDR3 DNA reads as TGTGCCAGACTGCAGGGGATAGCGAACACCGGGGAGCTGTTTTTT.

The chain has TRBV6-1 and TRBJ1-1, with D possibly matching TRBD1 (5 bases). The CDR3 sequence is 13 residues long. Germline CDR1 reads MNHNS; CDR2 reads SASEGT. V shed 6 bases and J shed 8 bases, with 16 bases lying between them. The CDR3 region has the DNA TGTGCCAGCAGCCTCCTACGCAGGGCCGAAGCTTTCTTT. Its translation: CASSLLRRAEAFF.

This chain uses TRBV5-1 with TRBJ2-1; possibly TRBD2 for D (5 bases). CDR1 SGHRS and CDR2 YFSETQ come from the germline V gene. The CDR3 is 15 amino acids. V lost 4 bases and J lost 5, with 16 bases in between. The CDR3 coding sequence is TGCGCCAGCAGCATCCCCCCCGGAGGCAACAATGAGCAGTTCTTC. Amino acid sequence: CASSIPPGGNNEQFF.

This chain links TRBV6-8 with TRBJ1-1, with D unresolved. The CDR3 sequence is 15 residues long. Per the germline V gene, CDR1 is MNHGY and CDR2 is SAAAGT. The V and J ends lost 7 bases and 4 bases respectively, with 19 bases between them. The DNA of the CDR3 is TGTGCCAGCAAGATAATGGGCCGGAGGTTCACTGAAGCTTTCTTT. Its translation: CASKIMGRRFTEAFF.

The chain has TRBV5-4 and TRBJ2-3; the match to TRBD2 covers 11 bases. V lost 1 base, J lost 5 bases, and 3 bases stayed unmatched. CDR1 SGHNT and CDR2 YYREEE come from the germline V gene (reference sequence). The CDR3 contains 15 residues. In DNA, the CDR3 is TGTGCCAGCAGCTTGCCTAGCGGGGGGATAGATACGCAGTATTTT. Amino acid sequence: CASSLPSGGIDTQYF.

The chain employs TRBV10-3 and TRBJ2-7; 7 bases are shared with TRBD2. Germline loops: CDR1 ENHRY, CDR2 SYGVKD. This CDR3 contains 14 residues. V was pared by 4 bases and J by 4 bases, with 7 bases of the junction left unmatched. The CDR3 DNA follows: TGTGCCATCAGTGGTCCGTCTAGCGGATACGAGCAGTACTTC. It is translated as CAISGPSSGYEQYF.

The V and J genes are TRBV6-1 and TRBJ1-4, with 9 nucleotides matching TRBD1. Germline CDR1 MNHNS, CDR2 SASEGT. Trimming took 6 bases from V and 6 from J; bases not matched to a gene: 5. There are 14 residues in the CDR3. The chain's CDR3 is CASRGQGRDEKLFF. The CDR3 DNA sequence: TGTGCCAGCAGGGGACAGGGCAGAGATGAAAAACTGTTTTTT.

The V call is TRBV19, the J call TRBJ1-5; a possible D gene is TRBD1 (5 bases). The V gene lost 6 bases and the J gene lost 4 bases, with 16 bases spanning the gap. CDR3 length: 15 amino acids. Germline V CDR1 and CDR2: LNHDA, SQIVND (reference sequence). In DNA, the CDR3 is TGTGCCAGTAGGGCCAGCAGGGCAGGGAATCAGCCCCAGCATTTT. Translated: CASRASRAGNQPQHF.

V is TRBV7-8 and J is TRBJ2-1; 12 bases match TRBD2. With 5 bases clipped from V and 0 bases from J, the junction kept 8 bases outside the gene matches. The germline V gene has CDR1 SGHVS and CDR2 FQNEAQ. The CDR3 is 18 residues long. The CDR3 is CASSRGPSGRGSYNEQFF. CDR3 bases: TGTGCCAGCAGCCGAGGACCTAGCGGGAGGGGCTCCTACAATGAGCAGTTCTTC.

Regarding this clone: Other DNA sequences from this sample encode an identical CDR3 as well. The rearrangement links TRBV28 to TRBJ1-1, with TRBD1 as a possible D gene (5 bases). The CDR3 extends over 14 amino acids. CDR1 and CDR2 (germline): MDHEN, SYDVKM. V was trimmed by 7 bases and J by 5 bases, leaving 17 bases between them. CDR3 protein: CASTINPGPTEAFF. CDR3 sequence (DNA): TGTGCCAGCACTATAAATCCAGGGCCTACTGAAGCTTTCTTT.

This sequence joins TRBV11-3 and TRBJ2-3, with 12 bases fitting TRBD2. Trimming at V came to 5 bases and at J to 10 bases, leaving 7 bases not matched to a gene. CDR3 length: 14 amino acids. Looked up from germline, CDR1 is SGHNT and CDR2 is YENEEA. The CDR3 reads CASSATSGGSAQYF. CDR3 nucleotide sequence: TGTGCCAGCAGCGCGACTAGCGGGGGCTCGGCGCAGTATTTT.

This rearrangement joins TRBV4-1 to TRBJ2-7; 7 positions match TRBD2. J gave up 2 bases and V 1 base, and 5 bases lay outside the gene matches. The CDR3 sequence is 15 residues long. Germline CDR1 MGHRA, CDR2 YSYEKL. CDR3 bases: TGCGCCAGCAGCCAAGGACTAGCTGCGACCTACGAGCAGTACTTC. Its protein product is CASSQGLAATYEQYF.

The J gene is TRBJ1-4, the V gene TRBV28; 8 bases agree with TRBD1. The V segment lost 2 bases and the J segment 7 bases; nucleotides outside the gene matches: 3. In germline, CDR1 is MDHEN, CDR2 SYDVKM. The CDR3 spans 14 residues. The CDR3 bases are TGTGCCAGCAGTTTACAGGGGGCCATTGAAAAACTGTTTTTT. Its translation: CASSLQGAIEKLFF. The whole variable domain, remainder taken from reference TRBV28 and TRBJ1-4, is DVKVTQSSRYLVKRTGEKVFLECVQDMDHENMFWYRQDPGLGLRLIYFSYDVKMKEKGDIPEGYSVSREKKERFSLILESASTNQTSMYLCASSLQGAIEKLFFGSGTQLSVL.